These T cell receptor beta chains were read from a single sample in a study of blood T cell repertoires in COVID-19. The table came from immunoSEQ multiplex PCR; TCRdb's copy has only in-frame clones and leaves some out. The table records more than 120,000 clones, around 88% of them present only once. Sequencing used peripheral blood. The receptors here all came from a human donor in a cohort sampled during active COVID-19. Both conserved end residues are part of each CDR3. A D gene is named only where the DNA matches it firmly. Size is stated for part of the rows, as once, few or many counts, or as a class when the clone is expanded.

V gene	clone size	J gene	D gene	CDR3 DNA	CDR3 protein
TRBV3-1/TRBV3-2	NA	TRBJ1-4	TRBD1	TGTGCCAGCAGCCAGGCCCCTCCGGGACAGGGGTCGATTGCAACTAATGAAAAACTGTTTTTT	CASSQAPPGQGSIATNEKLFF
TRBV2	NA	TRBJ2-7	NA	TGTGCCAGCATCCCCCATGTGTCCTACGAGCAGTACTTC	CASIPHVSYEQYF
TRBV27	NA	TRBJ2-7	NA	TGTGCCAGCAGTCATAGGTCACAGAGCGAGCAGTACTTC	CASSHRSQSEQYF
TRBV7-3	NA	TRBJ2-5	TRBD2	TGTGCCAGCAGCTACCAGGGAGGGGAGACCCAGTACTTC	CASSYQGGETQYF
TRBV20-1	NA	TRBJ2-2	TRBD2	TGCAGTGCTAGTGGCCTGGTAGCGGGGGCCCACACCGGGGAGCTGTTTTTT	CSASGLVAGAHTGELFF
TRBV5-1	NA	TRBJ1-2	TRBD1	TGCGCCAGCAGACCGGGACAGAAAGATGGCTACACCTTC	CASRPGQKDGYTF
TRBV25-1	few	TRBJ1-6	NA	TGTGCCAGCAGTGCGGACAGAACCCTCCACTTT	CASSADRTLHF
TRBV30	NA	TRBJ1-1	NA	TGTGCCTGGAGCCCCCGGGTCGGAGGGACTGAAGCTTTCTTT	CAWSPRVGGTEAFF
TRBV3-1/TRBV3-2	NA	TRBJ2-7	TRBD2	TGTGCCAGCAGCCATGAGGGACTAGCGGGGGCGTTTTTGTACTTC	CASSHEGLAGAFLYF
TRBV25-1	few	TRBJ2-2	NA	TGTGCCAGCAGTGAATATCGAGCGACCGGGGAGCTGTTTTTT	CASSEYRATGELFF
TRBV2	NA	TRBJ1-2	NA	TGTGCCAGCAGTGAAATCTTCGGGCGGGATGGCTACACCTTC	CASSEIFGRDGYTF
TRBV27	NA	TRBJ1-4	TRBD1	TGTGCCAGCAGCGAGGACAGGTGGAATGAAAAACTGTTTTTT	CASSEDRWNEKLFF
TRBV6-2/TRBV6-3	NA	TRBJ2-5	NA	TGTGCCAGCAGTTACTCAGGGGGGGGTCTAGAGACCCAGTACTTC	CASSYSGGGLETQYF
TRBV9	NA	TRBJ1-6	NA	TGTGCCAGCAGCCTCCGGGATTCACCCCTCCACTTT	CASSLRDSPLHF
TRBV4-2	NA	TRBJ1-5	NA	TGTGCCAGCAGCCAAGAACGAGGATATAGCAATCAGCCCCAGCATTTT	CASSQERGYSNQPQHF
TRBV7-3	NA	TRBJ2-3	TRBD2	TGTGCCAGCAGCGACTTAGGACTAGCGGGGCCGGTAGATACGCAGTATTTT	CASSDLGLAGPVDTQYF
TRBV6-5	once	TRBJ2-2	NA	TGTGCCAGCAGTTACTCGTCCGCCGGGGAGCTGTTTTTT	CASSYSSAGELFF
TRBV24-1	NA	TRBJ2-6	NA	TGTGCCACCAGTGACCCTAAGAGCTCTGGGGCCAACGTCCTGACTTTC	CATSDPKSSGANVLTF
TRBV5-4	NA	TRBJ1-2	TRBD1	TGTGCCAGCAGCCCGGGACAGGGGGCTTTTAACTATGGCTACACCTTC	CASSPGQGAFNYGYTF
TRBV5-1	NA	TRBJ1-5	NA	TGCGCCAGCAGCTTGGAGGGGCTTGGCAATCAGCCCCAGCATTTT	CASSLEGLGNQPQHF
TRBV11-3	once	TRBJ2-2	NA	TGTGCCAGCAGCTTCGGGCAGGGTGGCACCGGGGAGCTGTTTTTT	CASSFGQGGTGELFF
TRBV10-1	NA	TRBJ2-4	NA	TGCGCCGTTTTAACAGGGTTAGCCAAAAACATTCAGTACTTC	CAVLTGLAKNIQYF
TRBV6-2/TRBV6-3	NA	TRBJ1-2	NA	TGTGCCAGCAGTAGCGCTCGCACTGGAGGGAGCTACACCTTC	CASSSARTGGSYTF
TRBV6-6	NA	TRBJ2-1	TRBD1	TGTGCCAGCAGCACCGACAGGGTGAGCTCCTACAATGAGCAGTTCTTC	CASSTDRVSSYNEQFF
TRBV29-1	NA	TRBJ1-4	NA	TGCAGCGTTTTAGGGGCAGACCCAACTAATGAAAAACTGTTTTTT	CSVLGADPTNEKLFF
TRBV10-3	NA	TRBJ1-6	NA	TGTGCCATCAGTGTGGCCAGGGCGAGTCAGAATTCACCCCTCCACTTT	CAISVARASQNSPLHF
TRBV16	once	TRBJ2-7	TRBD1	TGTGCCAGCAGCGGCCGGGACAGGGCGTCCTACGAGCAGTACTTC	CASSGRDRASYEQYF
TRBV15	once	TRBJ1-5	NA	TGTGCCACCAGCAGAGATTACGGTGGGGGGGCGATAAATCAGCCCCAGCATTTT	CATSRDYGGGAINQPQHF
TRBV25-1	NA	TRBJ2-7	NA	TGTGCCAGTTCGGGGTCCTACGAGCAGTACTTC	CASSGSYEQYF
TRBV27	NA	TRBJ2-1	TRBD2	TGTGCCAGCAGTTTTGGGGCTAGCGGGTACAATGAGCAGTTCTTC	CASSFGASGYNEQFF
TRBV3-1/TRBV3-2	once	TRBJ1-1	TRBD1	TGTGCCAGCAGCCTCAGGGGGCGAATCATGAACACTGAAGCTTTCTTT	CASSLRGRIMNTEAFF
TRBV18	NA	TRBJ2-7	TRBD1	TGTGCCAGCTCACCATCCGGACAGGGGGCTTACGAGCAGTACTTC	CASSPSGQGAYEQYF
TRBV2	NA	TRBJ2-7	TRBD1	TGTGCCAGCACTCCGGGGCGGACAGGGATTTTCTACGAGCAGTACTTC	CASTPGRTGIFYEQYF
TRBV13	NA	TRBJ1-2	TRBD1	TGTGCCAGCAGCTTCCGGGACAGGGGGGCTGGCTACACCTTC	CASSFRDRGAGYTF
TRBV6-5	NA	TRBJ1-2	TRBD1	TGTGCCAGCAGTTACCGAGGGACAGGGCTTGGCTATGGCTACACCTTC	CASSYRGTGLGYGYTF
TRBV5-5	NA	TRBJ2-1	TRBD1	TGTGCCAGCCTCCCGACAGGGCGGGCCTACAATGAGCAGTTCTTC	CASLPTGRAYNEQFF
TRBV3-1/TRBV3-2	NA	TRBJ2-1	NA	TGTGCCAGCAGCCAAGCAATCGGACAAGACAATGAGCAGTTCTTC	CASSQAIGQDNEQFF
TRBV6-4	NA	TRBJ2-6	NA	TGTGCCAGCATAGGAGGGAGGAGCTCTGGGGCCAACGTCCTGACTTTC	CASIGGRSSGANVLTF
TRBV5-5	NA	TRBJ2-7	NA	TGTGCCAGCAGTCTTTCACGGGACTACGAGCAGTACTTC	CASSLSRDYEQYF
TRBV5-1	NA	TRBJ2-1	NA	TGCGCCAGCAGCTTGGGGAGGAGCTCCTACAATGAGCAGTTCTTC	CASSLGRSSYNEQFF
TRBV18	NA	TRBJ1-1	TRBD1	TGTGCCAGCTCACCGGGACAGGGGAGAACTGAAGCTTTCTTT	CASSPGQGRTEAFF
TRBV6-5	NA	TRBJ1-1	NA	TGTGCCAGCAGTTACTCCGCAGGGCGAGGCACTGAAGCTTTCTTT	CASSYSAGRGTEAFF
TRBV19	few	TRBJ1-5	NA	TGTGCCACTAGGCCGGCGGGGGGGGCCGGGAAACAGCCCCAGCATTTT	CATRPAGGAGKQPQHF
TRBV6-6	NA	TRBJ1-4	NA	TGTGCCAGCAGTGGCGAAAAACTGTTTTTT	CASSGEKLFF
TRBV29-1	NA	TRBJ1-2	NA	TGCAGCGTTAGGGTCCGGGGTTCGACCTATGGCTACACCTTC	CSVRVRGSTYGYTF
TRBV11-1	NA	TRBJ1-1	NA	TGTGCCAGCAGCCCCCGTTCTTTGGGGCAGGGCACAGCTTTCTTT	CASSPRSLGQGTAFF
TRBV5-1	NA	TRBJ2-7	NA	TGCGCCAGCAGCTTGGCCAGGGTACCCCCCTACGAGCAGTACTTC	CASSLARVPPYEQYF
TRBV4-1	NA	TRBJ2-3	TRBD2	TGCGCCAGCAGCCCGAGACTAGCGGGGGGGGCAGATACGCAGTATTTT	CASSPRLAGGADTQYF
TRBV19	NA	TRBJ1-2	NA	TGTGCCAGTGGACCGGGAGTCTATGGCTACACCTTC	CASGPGVYGYTF
TRBV9	few	TRBJ1-6	TRBD1	TGTGCCAGCAGCGACCCAGGGACAGGGGGTTATAATTCACCCCTCCACTTT	CASSDPGTGGYNSPLHF
TRBV19	NA	TRBJ2-7	TRBD2	TGTGCCAGTAGTTCCCCGGGAGGGCCGTACGAGCAGTACTTC	CASSSPGGPYEQYF
TRBV11-1	few	TRBJ2-2	NA	TGTGCCAGCAGCCTTAGCAGTGGGGAGCTGTTTTTT	CASSLSSGELFF
TRBV10-3	once	TRBJ2-7	NA	TGTGCCATCGCTGGTGGGGGGACCTACGAGCAGTACTTC	CAIAGGGTYEQYF
TRBV4-2	once	TRBJ2-5	NA	TGTGCCAGCAGCGGAGGCGGGACCGAAGAGACCCAGTACTTC	CASSGGGTEETQYF
TRBV5-4	NA	TRBJ1-2	NA	TGTGCCAGCAGCACGGGGGGATATCCTAACTATGGCTACACCTTC	CASSTGGYPNYGYTF
TRBV6-2/TRBV6-3	NA	TRBJ2-3	TRBD1	TGTGCCAGCAGTTGGGACAGGGAAACAGGGGCTAGCACAGATACGCAGTATTTT	CASSWDRETGASTDTQYF
TRBV6-5	NA	TRBJ2-7	NA	TGTGCCAGCAGTCGGACAAGTACCCTCTACGAGCAGTACTTC	CASSRTSTLYEQYF